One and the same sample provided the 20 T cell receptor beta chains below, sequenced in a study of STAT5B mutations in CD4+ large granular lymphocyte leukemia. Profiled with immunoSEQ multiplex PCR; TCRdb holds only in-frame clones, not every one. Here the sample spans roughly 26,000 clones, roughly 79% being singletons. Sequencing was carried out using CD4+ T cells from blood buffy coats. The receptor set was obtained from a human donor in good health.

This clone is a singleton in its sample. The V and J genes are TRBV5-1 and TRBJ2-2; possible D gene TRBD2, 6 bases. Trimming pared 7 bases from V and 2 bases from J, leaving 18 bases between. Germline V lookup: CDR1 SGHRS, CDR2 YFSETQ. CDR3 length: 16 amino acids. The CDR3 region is CASAVVSSANTGELFF. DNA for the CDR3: TGCGCCAGCGCTGTGGTTTCTAGCGCCAACACCGGGGAGCTGTTTTTT.

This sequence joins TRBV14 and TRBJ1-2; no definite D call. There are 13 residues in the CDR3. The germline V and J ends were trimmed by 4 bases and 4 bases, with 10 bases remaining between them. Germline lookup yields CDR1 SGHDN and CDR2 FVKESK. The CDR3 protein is CASSPGLSYGYTF. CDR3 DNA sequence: TGTGCCAGCAGCCCGGGCCTTAGCTATGGCTACACCTTC.

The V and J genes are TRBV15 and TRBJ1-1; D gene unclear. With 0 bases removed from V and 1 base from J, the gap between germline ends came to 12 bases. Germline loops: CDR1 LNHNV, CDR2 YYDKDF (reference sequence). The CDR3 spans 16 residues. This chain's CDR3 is CATSRDRLGQNTEAFF. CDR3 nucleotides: TGTGCCACCAGCAGAGACCGTCTGGGCCAGAACACTGAAGCTTTCTTT.

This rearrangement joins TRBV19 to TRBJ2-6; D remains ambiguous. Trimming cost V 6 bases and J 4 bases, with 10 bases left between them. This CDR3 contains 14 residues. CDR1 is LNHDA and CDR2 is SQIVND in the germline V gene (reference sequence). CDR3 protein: CASSTAYGANVLTF. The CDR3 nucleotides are TGTGCCAGTAGCACGGCTTACGGGGCCAACGTCCTGACTTTC.

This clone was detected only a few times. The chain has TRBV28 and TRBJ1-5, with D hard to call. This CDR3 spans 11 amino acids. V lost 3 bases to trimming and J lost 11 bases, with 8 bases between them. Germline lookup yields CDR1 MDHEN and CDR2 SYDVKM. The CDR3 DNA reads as TGTGCCAGCAGTTTCAACAGCGCCCAGCATTTT. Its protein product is CASSFNSAQHF.

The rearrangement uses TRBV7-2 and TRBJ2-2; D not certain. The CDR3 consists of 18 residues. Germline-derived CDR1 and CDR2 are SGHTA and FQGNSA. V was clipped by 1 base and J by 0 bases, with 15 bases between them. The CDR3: CASSLVGRTGTNTGELFF. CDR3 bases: TGTGCCAGCAGCTTAGTCGGTCGGACGGGCACGAACACCGGGGAGCTGTTTTTT.

The CDR3 DNA reads as TGTGCCAGCAGCTTGGCCGACAGTTCCCAAGAGACCCAGTACTTC. This gives the protein CASSLADSSQETQYF. This chain connects TRBV5-4 to TRBJ2-5; tentatively, D is TRBD1 (5 bases). This CDR3 spans 15 amino acids. Trimming stripped 0 bases from V and 1 base from J, with 10 bases between. The germline V gene encodes CDR1 SGHNT and CDR2 YYREEE (reference sequence).

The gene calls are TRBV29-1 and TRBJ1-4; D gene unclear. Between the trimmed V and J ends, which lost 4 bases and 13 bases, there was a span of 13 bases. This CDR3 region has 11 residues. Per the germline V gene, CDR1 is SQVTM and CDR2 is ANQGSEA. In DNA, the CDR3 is TGCAGCGTTGCGGGCCGACTGGGACTGTTTTTT. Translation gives CSVAGRLGLFF.

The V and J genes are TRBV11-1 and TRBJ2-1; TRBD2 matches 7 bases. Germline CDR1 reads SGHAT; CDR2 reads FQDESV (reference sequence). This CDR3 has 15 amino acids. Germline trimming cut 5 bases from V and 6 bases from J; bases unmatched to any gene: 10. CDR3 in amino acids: CASSGGGSHINEQFF. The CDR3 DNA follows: TGTGCCAGCAGCGGGGGGGGGAGTCATATCAATGAGCAGTTCTTC.

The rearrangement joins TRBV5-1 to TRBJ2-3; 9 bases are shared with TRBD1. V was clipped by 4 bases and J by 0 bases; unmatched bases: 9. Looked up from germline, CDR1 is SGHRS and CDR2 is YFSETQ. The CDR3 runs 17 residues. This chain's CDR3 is CASSRLQGAVSTDTQYF. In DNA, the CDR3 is TGCGCCAGCAGCCGTCTACAGGGGGCAGTCAGCACAGATACGCAGTATTTT.

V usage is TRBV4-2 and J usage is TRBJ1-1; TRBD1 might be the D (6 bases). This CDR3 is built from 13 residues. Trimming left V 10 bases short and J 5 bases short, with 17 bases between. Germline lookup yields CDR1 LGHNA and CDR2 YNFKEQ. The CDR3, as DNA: TGTGCCACTACTAAGGGGGATTCGACTGAAGCTTTCTTT. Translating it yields CATTKGDSTEAFF.

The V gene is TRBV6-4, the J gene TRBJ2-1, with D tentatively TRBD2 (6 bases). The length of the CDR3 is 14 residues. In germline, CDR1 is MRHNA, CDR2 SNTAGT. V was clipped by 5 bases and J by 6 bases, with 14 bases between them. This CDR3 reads CASSSYRESNEQFF. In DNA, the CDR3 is TGTGCCAGCAGTTCCTACCGGGAGAGCAATGAGCAGTTCTTC.

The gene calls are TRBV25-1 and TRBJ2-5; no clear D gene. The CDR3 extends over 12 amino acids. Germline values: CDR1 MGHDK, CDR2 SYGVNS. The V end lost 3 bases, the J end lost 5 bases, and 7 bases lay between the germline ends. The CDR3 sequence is CASSEVGETQYF. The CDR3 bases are TGTGCCAGCAGTGAGGTGGGTGAGACCCAGTACTTC. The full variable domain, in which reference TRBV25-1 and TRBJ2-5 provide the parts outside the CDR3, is EADIYQTPRYLVIGTGKKITLECSQTMGHDKMYWYQQDPGMELHLIHYSYGVNSTEKGDLSSESTVSRIRTEHFPLTLESARPSHTSQYLCASSEVGETQYFGPGTRLLVL.

CDR3 in amino acids: CASSVASSGGAGLNTQYF. The CDR3 nucleotides are TGTGCCAGCAGCGTAGCGTCTAGCGGGGGGGCCGGGTTAAATACGCAGTATTTT. The genes are TRBV9 and TRBJ2-3; 12 bases match TRBD2. The ends lost 0 bases at V and 7 bases at J; junction bases unmatched: 12. This CDR3 region has 18 residues. Germline-derived CDR1 and CDR2 are SGDLS and YYNGEE.

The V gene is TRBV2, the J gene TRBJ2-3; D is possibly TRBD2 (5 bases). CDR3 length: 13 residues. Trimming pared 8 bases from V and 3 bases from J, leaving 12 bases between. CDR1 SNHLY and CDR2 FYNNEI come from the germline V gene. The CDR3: CASRKLGTDTQYF. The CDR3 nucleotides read TGTGCCAGCCGAAAACTAGGGACAGATACGCAGTATTTT.

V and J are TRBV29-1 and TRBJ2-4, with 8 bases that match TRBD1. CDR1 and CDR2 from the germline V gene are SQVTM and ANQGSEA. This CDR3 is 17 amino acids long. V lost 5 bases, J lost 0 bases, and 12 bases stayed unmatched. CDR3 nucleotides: TGCAGCGTTCTTCAGCCGGGACAGGCACTAGCCAAAAACATTCAGTACTTC. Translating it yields CSVLQPGQALAKNIQYF.

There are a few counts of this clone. The CDR3 DNA follows: TGTGCCAGCAGTCCCGACCTCGGGGTGGACACCATATATTTT. Its protein is CASSPDLGVDTIYF. The rearrangement uses TRBV6-1 and TRBJ1-3, with no clear D. The V gene lost 5 bases and the J gene lost 8 bases, with 16 bases spanning the gap. Germline V gives CDR1 MNHNS, CDR2 SASEGT. This CDR3 is 14 amino acids long.

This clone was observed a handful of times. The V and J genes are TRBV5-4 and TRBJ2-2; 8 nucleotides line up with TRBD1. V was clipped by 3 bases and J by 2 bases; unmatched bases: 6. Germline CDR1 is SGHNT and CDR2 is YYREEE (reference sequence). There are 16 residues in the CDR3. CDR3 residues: CASSSGQGRNTGELFF. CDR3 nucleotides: TGTGCCAGCAGCTCTGGACAGGGCCGTAACACCGGGGAGCTGTTTTTT.

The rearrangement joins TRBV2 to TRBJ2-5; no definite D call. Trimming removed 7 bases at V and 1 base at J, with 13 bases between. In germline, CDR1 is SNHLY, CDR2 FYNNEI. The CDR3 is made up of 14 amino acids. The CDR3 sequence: CASKPAIFQETQYF. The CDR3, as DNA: TGTGCCAGCAAACCGGCTATCTTCCAAGAGACCCAGTACTTC.

The CDR3, as DNA: TGTGCCAGTAGTATAGCCTCTTGGGACAGGGGGCTTGGCGGGGAGCTGTTTTTT. Translating gives CASSIASWDRGLGGELFF. The rearrangement links TRBV19 to TRBJ2-2, with 12 nucleotides matching TRBD1. This CDR3 comprises 18 residues. J gave up 7 bases and V 1 base, and 10 bases lay outside the gene matches. CDR1 and CDR2 (germline): LNHDA, SQIVND (reference sequence).